These 2 T cell receptor beta chains originate from one sample sequenced in a study of cytomegalovirus exposure and HLA in healthy donors. The PCR made use of 60 Vbeta and 13 Jbeta primers. TCRdb's copy holds only in-frame clones and misses some; the assay was immunoSEQ multiplex PCR. The sample contains some 150,000 clones, roughly 84% of which appear only once. The specimen was PBMCs. These TCRs come from a woman under 30 in good health and CMV-seronegative.

This clone was seen once. This chain links TRBV30 with TRBJ1-3; D unresolved. The V end lost 1 base, the J end lost 2 bases, and 9 bases lay between the germline ends. This CDR3 has 14 residues. CDR1 GTSNPN and CDR2 SVGIG come from the germline V gene (reference sequence). DNA for the CDR3: TGTGCCTGGAGTGCGTGGAGAACTGGAAACACCATATATTTT. Its protein product is CAWSAWRTGNTIYF. The whole variable domain, remainder taken from reference TRBV30 and TRBJ1-3, is SQTIHQWPATLVQPVGSPLSLECTVEGTSNPNLYWYRQAAGRGLQLLFYSVGIGQISSEVPQNLSASRPQDRQFILSSKKLLLSDSGFYLCAWSAWRTGNTIYFGEGSWLTVV.

The V and J genes are TRBV5-1 and TRBJ2-7; tentatively, D is TRBD1 (6 bases). The CDR3 runs 16 residues. The germline V and J ends were trimmed by 5 bases and 2 bases, with 20 bases remaining between them. Per the germline V gene, CDR1 is SGHRS and CDR2 is YFSETQ. This CDR3 reads CASRQNRAAGPYEQYF. For the CDR3, the DNA is TGCGCCAGCAGACAAAACAGGGCGGCCGGCCCCTACGAGCAGTACTTC.